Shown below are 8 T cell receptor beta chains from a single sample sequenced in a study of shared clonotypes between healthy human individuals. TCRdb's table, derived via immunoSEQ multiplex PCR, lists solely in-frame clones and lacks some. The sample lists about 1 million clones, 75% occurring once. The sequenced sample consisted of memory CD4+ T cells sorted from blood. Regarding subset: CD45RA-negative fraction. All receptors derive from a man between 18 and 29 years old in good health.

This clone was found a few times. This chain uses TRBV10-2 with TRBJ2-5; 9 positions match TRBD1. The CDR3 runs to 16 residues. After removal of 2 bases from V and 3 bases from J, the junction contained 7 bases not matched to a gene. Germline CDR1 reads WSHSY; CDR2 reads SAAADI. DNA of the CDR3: TGCGCCAGCAGTGAGAAGGACAGGGGAAAGAAAGAGACCCAGTACTTC. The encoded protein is CASSEKDRGKKETQYF.

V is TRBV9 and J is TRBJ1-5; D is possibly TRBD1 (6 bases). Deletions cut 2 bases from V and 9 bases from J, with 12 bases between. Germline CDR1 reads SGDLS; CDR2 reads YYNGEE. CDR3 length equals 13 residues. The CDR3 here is CASSVAEGGPQHF. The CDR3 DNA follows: TGTGCCAGCAGCGTCGCAGAGGGGGGGCCCCAGCATTTT.

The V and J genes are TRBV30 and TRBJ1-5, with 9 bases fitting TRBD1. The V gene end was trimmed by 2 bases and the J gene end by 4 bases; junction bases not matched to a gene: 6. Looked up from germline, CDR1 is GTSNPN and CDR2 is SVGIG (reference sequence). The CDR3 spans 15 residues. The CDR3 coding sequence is TGTGCCTGGAGTATGGACAGGGGCAAGAATCAGCCCCAGCATTTT. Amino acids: CAWSMDRGKNQPQHF.

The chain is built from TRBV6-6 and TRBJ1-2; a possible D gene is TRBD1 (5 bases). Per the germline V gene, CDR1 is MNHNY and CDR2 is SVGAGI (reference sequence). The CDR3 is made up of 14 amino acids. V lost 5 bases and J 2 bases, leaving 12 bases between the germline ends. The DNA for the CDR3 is TGTGCCAGCAGTGAGGACATTCGGAACTATGGCTACACCTTC. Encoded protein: CASSEDIRNYGYTF.

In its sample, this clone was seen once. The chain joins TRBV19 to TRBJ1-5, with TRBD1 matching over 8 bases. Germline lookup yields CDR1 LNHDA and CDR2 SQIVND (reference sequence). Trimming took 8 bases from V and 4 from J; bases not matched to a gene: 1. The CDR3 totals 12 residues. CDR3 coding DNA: TGTGCCAGTCGACAGGGGAATCAGCCCCAGCATTTT. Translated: CASRQGNQPQHF.

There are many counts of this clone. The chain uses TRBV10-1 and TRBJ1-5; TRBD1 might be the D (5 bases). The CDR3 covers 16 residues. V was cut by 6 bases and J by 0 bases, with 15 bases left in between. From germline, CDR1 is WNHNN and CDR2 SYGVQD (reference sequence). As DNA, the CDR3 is TGCGCCAGCAGCGGGGGGACCCCCGGTAGCAATCAGCCCCAGCATTTT. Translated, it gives CASSGGTPGSNQPQHF.

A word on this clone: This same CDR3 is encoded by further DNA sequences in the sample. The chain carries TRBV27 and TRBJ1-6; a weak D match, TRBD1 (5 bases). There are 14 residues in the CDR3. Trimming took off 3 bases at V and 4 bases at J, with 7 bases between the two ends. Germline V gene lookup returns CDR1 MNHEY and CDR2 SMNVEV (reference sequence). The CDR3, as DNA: TGTGCCAGCAGTTTGAGGGGATATAATTCACCCCTCCACTTT. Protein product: CASSLRGYNSPLHF.

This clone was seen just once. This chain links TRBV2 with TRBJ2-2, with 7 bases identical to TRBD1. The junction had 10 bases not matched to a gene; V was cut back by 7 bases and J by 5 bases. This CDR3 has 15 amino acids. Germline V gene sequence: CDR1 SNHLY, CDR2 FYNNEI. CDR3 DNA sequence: TGTGCCAGCAAAGTCGAGGGGGCAGGGACCGGGGAGCTGTTTTTT. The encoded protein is CASKVEGAGTGELFF.